The T cell receptor beta chain described here comes from a study of cytotoxic CD8 clonotypes in ibrutinib-treated CLL. Background on the study: Patients attained some 24 partial and 2 complete responses; at median about 74 months, approximately 14 remained remitted while around twelve progressed. Sequenced samples delivered averages of around 250,000 productive templates and some 93,000 productive rearrangements.

Sequenced by immunoSEQ multiplex PCR; TCRdb stores in-frame clones only, minus some. This sample yields roughly 330,000 clones, of which 60% to 80% are seen a single time; around 6.6% belongs to the top ten. To note about this clone: The antigen is undetermined. An end of the junction does not agree with germline; a read error may underlie this.

Study-wide findings and caveats: Private clonotypes, not public ones, expanded at ibrutinib response. A difference in sampling times existed between sustained-remission and progressing patients.

This TCR was recovered from a human donor with chronic lymphocytic leukemia. The specimen was PBMCs, collected after 36 months of ibrutinib treatment.

The CDR3 sequence is CASSLGEGAGAVF. The DNA of the CDR3 is TGTGCCAGCAGCTTAGGAGAGGGTGCGGGAGCTGTTTTC. V is TRBV7-6 and J is TRBJ2-7, with TRBD2 identical over 7 bases. The germline V gene encodes CDR1 SGHVS and CDR2 FNYEAQ. The CDR3 consists of 13 residues.